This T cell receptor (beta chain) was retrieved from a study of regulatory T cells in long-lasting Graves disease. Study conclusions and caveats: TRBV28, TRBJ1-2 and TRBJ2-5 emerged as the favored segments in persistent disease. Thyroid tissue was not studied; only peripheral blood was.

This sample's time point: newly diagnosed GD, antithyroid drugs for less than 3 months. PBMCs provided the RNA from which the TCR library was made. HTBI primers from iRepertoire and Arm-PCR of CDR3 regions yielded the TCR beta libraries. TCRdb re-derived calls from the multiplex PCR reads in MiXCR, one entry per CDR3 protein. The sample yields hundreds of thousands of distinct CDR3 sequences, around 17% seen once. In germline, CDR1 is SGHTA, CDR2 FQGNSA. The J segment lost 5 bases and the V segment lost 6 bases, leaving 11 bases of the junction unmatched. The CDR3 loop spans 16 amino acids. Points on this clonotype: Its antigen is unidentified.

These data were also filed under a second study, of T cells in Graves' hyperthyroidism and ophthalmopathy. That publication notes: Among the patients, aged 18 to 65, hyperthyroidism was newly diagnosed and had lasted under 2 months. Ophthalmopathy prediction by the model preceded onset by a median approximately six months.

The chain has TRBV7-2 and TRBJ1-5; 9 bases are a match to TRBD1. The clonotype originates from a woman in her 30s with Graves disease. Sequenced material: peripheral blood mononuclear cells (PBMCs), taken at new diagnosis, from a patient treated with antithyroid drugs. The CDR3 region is CASSPSTGQGYQPQHF. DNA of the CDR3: TGTGCCAGCAGTCCCTCGACGGGACAGGGATATCAGCCCCAGCATTTT.